Following are 17 T cell receptor beta chains from one sample sequenced in a study of human T cells and chemical hapten exposure. Unique molecular identifiers were affixed to discrete cDNA molecules within the library. MiXCR, applied by TCRdb to the reads, yields one record per CDR3 protein. The sample includes 120,000 or so distinct CDR3 sequences, about 8.9% seen only once; the top ten take 1.3% to 1.5%. Unseparated into fractions, whole blood served as the source from which total RNA was extracted. The sequenced sample consisted of whole blood. The source is a human donor in good health. Some clones in this sample may be carry-over from other donors' samples.

V and J are TRBV20-1 and TRBJ2-3; a possible D gene is TRBD2 (6 bases). Germline loops: CDR1 DFQATT, CDR2 SNEGSKA (reference sequence). The CDR3 has 13 residues. V lost 5 bases and J lost 4, with 13 bases in between. The CDR3 protein is CSAHPGVADTQYF. The CDR3 region has the DNA TGCAGTGCTCACCCGGGGGTAGCAGATACGCAGTATTTT.

The CDR3 DNA follows: TGCGCCAGCAGCCAATTTGACAACCAAGAGACCCAGTACTTC. Its translation: CASSQFDNQETQYF. The chain joins TRBV4-1 to TRBJ2-5; no clear D gene. CDR1 is MGHRA and CDR2 is YSYEKL in the germline V gene. V was clipped by 2 bases and J by 0 bases, with 7 bases between them. The CDR3 is 14 residues long.

This chain links TRBV15 with TRBJ1-5; 9 bases map to TRBD1. The CDR3 length is 19 residues. V lost 1 base, J lost 2 bases, and 12 bases stayed unmatched. Germline V CDR1 and CDR2: LNHNV, YYDKDF (reference sequence). CDR3 bases: TGTGCCACCAGCAGAGTCAGGGACAGGGCGGCCCGGGGCAATCAGCCCCAGCATTTT. It encodes CATSRVRDRAARGNQPQHF.

Ten or more counts support this clonotype. The chain couples TRBV18 to TRBJ2-2, with D possibly matching TRBD1 (6 bases). The V end lost 1 base, the J end lost 2 bases, and 8 bases lay between the germline ends. The CDR3 loop spans 15 amino acids. Germline V gives CDR1 KGHSH, CDR2 LQKENI. In DNA, the CDR3 is TGTGCCAGCTCACCACAGACAGGCAACACCGGGGAGCTGTTTTTT. Protein sequence: CASSPQTGNTGELFF.

This clonotype was seen many times. This chain joins TRBV5-1 and TRBJ1-3; maybe TRBD1 (5 bases). The V and J ends lost 3 bases and 0 bases respectively, with 13 bases between them. This CDR3 has 16 amino acids. From germline, CDR1 is SGHRS and CDR2 YFSETQ. The CDR3 here is CASSSSGHSSGNTIYF. The CDR3 DNA reads TGCGCCAGCAGCTCCTCAGGACACAGCTCTGGAAACACCATATATTTT.

This clonotype appeared many times. V is TRBV6-1 and J is TRBJ2-2; the D is unclear. Germline V gene lookup returns CDR1 MNHNS and CDR2 SASEGT. There are 14 residues in the CDR3. V was clipped by 3 bases and J by 0 bases, with 5 bases between them. CDR3 nucleotides: TGTGCCAGCAGTGAGGTCACGAACACCGGGGAGCTGTTTTTT. Protein: CASSEVTNTGELFF.

This clonotype was counted a few times. CDR3 bases: TGTGCCAGCAGCTTGAGATATAAGAACACTGAAGCTTTCTTT. This translates into CASSLRYKNTEAFF. The chain is built from TRBV5-4 and TRBJ1-1; D uncertain. V was shortened by 1 base and J by 1 base, with 8 bases between the two germline ends. The germline V gene encodes CDR1 SGHNT and CDR2 YYREEE (reference sequence). This CDR3 region has 14 residues.

The chain is built from TRBV7-8 and TRBJ2-3; D remains unclear. The V gene's germline CDR1 is SGHVS and CDR2 FQNEAQ. This CDR3 comprises 15 residues. Trimming cost V 0 bases and J 0 bases, with 7 bases left between them. CDR3 sequence reads: CASSLAVPSTDTQYF. The CDR3 DNA follows: TGTGCCAGCAGCTTAGCGGTTCCGAGCACAGATACGCAGTATTTT. Filled out from reference TRBV7-8 and TRBJ2-3, the complete variable domain reads GAGVSQSPRYKVAKRGQDVALRCDPISGHVSLFWYQQALGQGPEFLTYFQNEAQLDKSGLPSDRFFAERPEGSVSTLKIQRTQQEDSAVYLCASSLAVPSTDTQYFGPGTRLTVL.

In its sample, this clonotype was seen many times. The rearrangement links TRBV14 to TRBJ1-6; TRBD1 aligns across 9 bases. The germline gives CDR1 SGHDN, CDR2 FVKESK. J was trimmed by 7 bases and V by 4 bases; bases with no gene match: 5. This CDR3 comprises 15 residues. The CDR3 bases are TGTGCCAGCAGCCCGGGACAGGGCAAGAATTCACCCCTCCACTTT. It translates to CASSPGQGKNSPLHF.

At least ten counts were recorded for this clonotype. V usage is TRBV12-3 or TRBV12-4 and J usage is TRBJ2-2; 10 positions agree with TRBD1. V shed 1 base and J 4 bases; nucleotides not matched to a gene: 6. The CDR3 length is 17 residues. DNA for the CDR3: TGTGCCAGCAGTTTAGGACAGGGGGCCTCCGTCACCGGGGAGCTGTTTTTT. Its protein product is CASSLGQGASVTGELFF.

This clonotype was counted at least ten times. The V gene is TRBV5-1, the J gene TRBJ2-2; 10 nucleotides align to TRBD2. CDR1 SGHRS and CDR2 YFSETQ come from the germline V gene. The CDR3 has 15 amino acids. J lost 2 bases, V lost 4 bases, and 2 bases had no gene match. CDR3 loop: CASSASGGNTGELFF. DNA of the CDR3: TGCGCCAGCAGCGCTAGCGGGGGAAACACCGGGGAGCTGTTTTTT.

The chain recombines TRBV5-6 with TRBJ1-1, with D possibly TRBD1 on 6 matching bases. Trimming shortened V by 0 bases and J by 7 bases, and 13 bases separated the two germline ends. Germline CDR1 reads SGHDT; CDR2 reads YYEEEE. The CDR3 contains 14 residues. DNA of the CDR3: TGTGCCAGCAGCTTGGCGCCGGACAGCCTTGAAGCTTTCTTT. The encoded protein is CASSLAPDSLEAFF.

This clonotype was observed a handful of times. The chain joins TRBV7-6 to TRBJ2-7, with D possibly matching TRBD2 (6 bases). The germline CDR1 and CDR2 sequences are SGHVS and FNYEAQ. The CDR3 consists of 18 residues. V was cut by 5 bases and J by 0 bases, with 23 bases left in between. CDR3 sequence: CASSQVALADVSSYEQYF. The CDR3 DNA is TGTGCCAGCAGCCAAGTTGCTTTAGCGGACGTGAGCTCCTACGAGCAGTACTTC.

The chain is built from TRBV20-1 and TRBJ2-4; 9 nucleotides agree with TRBD2. Looked up from germline, CDR1 is DFQATT and CDR2 is SNEGSKA (reference sequence). V lost 0 bases to trimming and J lost 8 bases; unmatched junction nucleotides: 8. This CDR3 has 15 residues. CDR3 DNA: TGCAGTGCTAGAGATGGGGCTAGCGGGACGGACATTCAGTACTTC. It encodes CSARDGASGTDIQYF.

In its sample, this clonotype was seen a few times. The chain joins TRBV14 to TRBJ2-7; D could derive from TRBD1 or TRBD2 (5 bases each). Germline V gene data show CDR1 as SGHDN and CDR2 as FVKESK. Trimming took off 0 bases at V and 8 bases at J, with 17 bases between the two ends. The CDR3 loop spans 15 amino acids. The CDR3: CASSQEAGAPFQQYF. Written as DNA, the CDR3 is TGTGCCAGCAGCCAAGAGGCCGGGGCTCCCTTTCAGCAGTACTTC.

The J gene is TRBJ2-7, the V gene TRBV25-1; D is unclear. CDR3 length equals 11 residues. CDR1 MGHDK and CDR2 SYGVNS come from the germline V gene. V shed 9 bases and J shed 4 bases, with 10 bases lying between them. The CDR3 is CASTRGYEQYF. CDR3 nucleotide sequence: TGTGCCAGTACCCGCGGTTACGAGCAGTACTTC.

The chain couples TRBV20-1 to TRBJ2-1, with D possibly being TRBD2 (6 bases). The V gene lost 2 bases and the J gene lost 6 bases, with 11 bases spanning the gap. The CDR3 covers 13 residues. Germline V gene lookup returns CDR1 DFQATT and CDR2 SNEGSKA (reference sequence). In nucleotides, the CDR3 is TGCAGTGCTAGAATGGGGGGTTTCAATGAGCAGTTCTTC. It specifies CSARMGGFNEQFF.